This is a list of T cell receptor beta chains from one sample in a study of T cells in Graves' hyperthyroidism and ophthalmopathy. TCRdb passed the multiplex PCR reads through MiXCR, listing each CDR3 protein once. The sample carries under 350,000 distinct CDR3 sequences, roughly a fifth recorded once. The sample consisted of blood. The source of these receptors is a woman between 50 and 59 years old with Graves' hyperthyroidism. CDR3s leave out the opening cysteine and the closing phenylalanine or tryptophan. D genes are given only for firm matches. Only some rows state a clone size, as once, few, many or a class for expanded clones.

size: many
V: TRBV11-2
D: NA
J: TRBJ2-7
CDR3: ASSSPAGIGGIYEQY

size: NA
V: TRBV4-2
D: NA
J: TRBJ1-1
CDR3: ASSQGLGSGAEAF

size: NA
V: TRBV9
D: NA
J: TRBJ2-7
CDR3: ASSVESAHIDEQY

size: many
V: TRBV28
D: NA
J: TRBJ1-1
CDR3: ASSLSDRLNTEAF

size: few
V: TRBV9
D: NA
J: TRBJ1-2
CDR3: ASSVDQEMNYGYT

size: many
V: TRBV2
D: NA
J: TRBJ1-5
CDR3: ASSYAYSNQPQH

size: many
V: TRBV30
D: NA
J: TRBJ1-2
CDR3: AWGVQHYGYT

size: NA
V: TRBV4-1
D: TRBD1
J: TRBJ2-7
CDR3: ASSQGRGSSYEQY

size: few
V: TRBV3-1
D: TRBD1
J: TRBJ1-5
CDR3: ASSQDLPGTENQPQH

size: few
V: TRBV7-2
D: NA
J: TRBJ1-5
CDR3: ASSRLGSFNQPQH

size: many
V: TRBV18
D: NA
J: TRBJ2-1
CDR3: ASSPRGENEQF

size: NA
V: TRBV6-2/TRBV6-3
D: NA
J: TRBJ2-1
CDR3: ASRLGGNSYNEQF

size: many
V: TRBV28
D: NA
J: TRBJ2-7
CDR3: ASSFNRDLLEQY

size: many
V: TRBV7-8
D: NA
J: TRBJ2-5
CDR3: ASSLAGRRGALAETQY

size: many
V: TRBV7-9
D: NA
J: TRBJ1-2
CDR3: ASSPRTGIFYGYT

size: many
V: TRBV30
D: NA
J: TRBJ1-1
CDR3: AWTVGQIGTEAF

size: NA
V: TRBV5-1
D: NA
J: TRBJ2-3
CDR3: ASSPGLSPGTDTQY

size: NA
V: TRBV6-2/TRBV6-3
D: TRBD2
J: TRBJ2-7
CDR3: ASSYGGGAASYEQY

size: many
V: TRBV20-1
D: TRBD1
J: TRBJ1-1
CDR3: SGRQGALTNTEAF

size: NA
V: TRBV11-2
D: TRBD1
J: TRBJ2-2
CDR3: ASSSVGQGAGTGELF

size: few
V: TRBV14
D: NA
J: TRBJ2-7
CDR3: AGSRSGGYEQY

size: NA
V: TRBV6-2/TRBV6-3
D: TRBD1
J: TRBJ2-1
CDR3: ASRGGTGEYNEQF

size: few
V: TRBV11-3
D: NA
J: TRBJ2-3
CDR3: ASTPEGVAGTDTQY

size: many
V: TRBV7-9
D: NA
J: TRBJ1-2
CDR3: ASSLAGLKGYT

size: NA
V: TRBV5-4
D: TRBD2
J: TRBJ2-1
CDR3: ASSDGTSGRNEQF